A single sample is the source of the 30 T cell receptor beta chains below, sequenced in a study of T cell responses to AZD1222 COVID-19 vaccine (dated by TCRdb to about 2021). The library was produced with the immunoSEQ multiplex PCR assay. The clones in this table, taken by TCRdb from immuneACCESS, are in-frame only. Not every clone is retained; where verified, under half of the shortfall comes from an unresolved V gene, and the cause of the rest is unknown. The table for this sample lists over 45,000 clones; roughly 90% of them were counted only once. The ten biggest clones cover 2% of the sample. The intended sense of this specimen's time point label: baseline before first vaccination. The sequenced sample was peripheral blood, obtained on day 0 of AZD1222 vaccination. The source is an adult in good health.

The chain uses TRBV19 and TRBJ2-7, with D perhaps TRBD2 (5 bases). The CDR3 consists of 12 residues. The germline V and J ends were trimmed by 6 bases and 5 bases, with 11 bases remaining between them. In germline, CDR1 is LNHDA, CDR2 SQIVND (reference sequence). The CDR3 DNA is TGTGCCAGTAGCGGGAAGGGCCACGAGCAGTACTTC. Its translation: CASSGKGHEQYF.

This clone has a single count. The V call is TRBV27, the J call TRBJ1-4; D perhaps matches TRBD1 (5 bases). This CDR3 has 14 amino acids. Germline V CDR1 and CDR2: MNHEY, SMNVEV (reference sequence). Trimming shortened V by 6 bases and J by 7 bases, and 15 bases separated the two germline ends. CDR3 region: CASSSGQGSEKLFF. In DNA form, the CDR3 reads TGTGCCAGCAGCAGCGGTCAGGGATCTGAAAAACTGTTTTTT.

The sample holds one count of this clone. The chain couples TRBV28 to TRBJ2-2; weak D call: TRBD2 (6 bases). CDR3 length equals 16 residues. Germline loops: CDR1 MDHEN, CDR2 SYDVKM. The V end was cut by 5 bases, the J end by 4 bases, with 17 bases between. CDR3 sequence: CASSQGRGRGTGELFF. CDR3 sequence (DNA): TGTGCCAGCAGTCAGGGACGGGGGAGAGGCACCGGGGAGCTGTTTTTT.

V and J are TRBV9 and TRBJ2-7; weak D call: TRBD2 (7 bases). Germline V gene lookup returns CDR1 SGDLS and CDR2 YYNGEE. Trimming cost V 3 bases and J 4 bases, with 23 bases left between them. This CDR3 is 17 amino acids long. The CDR3 DNA reads as TGTGCCAGCAGCGCCGGGAGGAACAGGGTGGGTAGTTACGAGCAGTACTTC. Translation: CASSAGRNRVGSYEQYF.

This clone was detected only a few times. The V call is TRBV6-5, the J call TRBJ2-1, with 12 bases that match TRBD2. J lost 7 bases, V lost 6 bases, and 7 bases had no gene match. This CDR3 is built from 15 residues. Germline CDR1 and CDR2: MNHEY and SVGAGI. In nucleotides, the CDR3 is TGTGCCAGCAGGACCCTAGCGGGAGGGCCGAATGAGCAGTTCTTC. This codes for CASRTLAGGPNEQFF.

The J gene is TRBJ1-1, the V gene TRBV28, with D hard to call. The germline V and J ends were trimmed by 2 bases and 7 bases, with 8 bases remaining between them. Germline CDR1 reads MDHEN; CDR2 reads SYDVKM. The CDR3 runs to 12 residues. CDR3 in DNA: TGTGCCAGCAGTTTAGAACCCAGTGAAGCTTTCTTT. Its translation: CASSLEPSEAFF.

There are a few counts of this clone. The CDR3: CASSLQRYQPQHF. The DNA of the CDR3 is TGTGCCAGCAGTTTGCAAAGGTATCAGCCCCAGCATTTT. V usage is TRBV12-3 or TRBV12-4 and J usage is TRBJ1-5; no firm D call. This CDR3 spans 13 amino acids. The V end was cut by 3 bases, the J end by 5 bases, with 8 bases between.

The chain has TRBV27 and TRBJ1-2; a weak D match, TRBD1 (6 bases). The germline gives CDR1 MNHEY, CDR2 SMNVEV (reference sequence). This CDR3 region has 15 residues. The V end was cut by 0 bases, the J end by 8 bases, with 16 bases between. CDR3 in DNA: TGTGCCAGCAGTTTATCCCTGGGGGGCAGTACCGGCTACACCTTC. This translates into CASSLSLGGSTGYTF.

The chain carries TRBV5-6 and TRBJ2-1, with D possibly matching TRBD2 (6 bases). The CDR3 has 12 amino acids. The V gene's germline CDR1 is SGHDT and CDR2 YYEEEE. Trimming took 4 bases from V and 10 from J, leaving 12 bases between them. CDR3 sequence reads: CASSREAGEQFF. In nucleotides, the CDR3 is TGTGCCAGCAGCCGAGAGGCGGGAGAGCAGTTCTTC.

This rearrangement joins TRBV30 to TRBJ1-2; 9 positions match TRBD1. Germline V CDR1 and CDR2: GTSNPN, SVGIG (reference sequence). The CDR3 extends over 16 amino acids. The junction had 17 bases not matched to a gene; V was cut back by 4 bases and J by 8 bases. The CDR3 region is CAWTPRAGQGGRGYTF. The CDR3 DNA reads TGTGCCTGGACCCCACGGGCGGGACAGGGAGGGCGAGGCTACACCTTC. The entire variable domain, with the rest obtained from reference TRBV30 and TRBJ1-2, is as follows: SQTIHQWPATLVQPVGSPLSLECTVEGTSNPNLYWYRQAAGRGLQLLFYSVGIGQISSEVPQNLSASRPQDRQFILSSKKLLLSDSGFYLCAWTPRAGQGGRGYTFGSGTRLTVV.

This chain uses TRBV5-4 with TRBJ2-3; perhaps TRBD2 as D (6 bases). Germline V lookup: CDR1 SGHNT, CDR2 YYREEE (reference sequence). V shed 0 bases and J shed 7 bases, with 15 bases lying between them. CDR3 size: 15 residues. The CDR3 loop is CASSLDGGGINTQYF. In DNA form, the CDR3 reads TGTGCCAGCAGCTTGGACGGAGGCGGGATCAATACGCAGTATTTT. Full variable domain (outside the CDR3, taken from reference TRBV5-4 and TRBJ2-3): ETGVTQSPTHLIKTRGQQVTLRCSSQSGHNTVSWYQQALGQGPQFIFQYYREEENGRGNFPPRFSGLQFPNYSSELNVNALELDDSALYLCASSLDGGGINTQYFGPGTRLTVL.

This chain uses TRBV27 with TRBJ2-5; 7 bases map to TRBD1. Germline lookup yields CDR1 MNHEY and CDR2 SMNVEV (reference sequence). V lost 5 bases to trimming and J lost 2 bases; unmatched junction nucleotides: 14. The CDR3 runs 17 residues. The DNA of the CDR3 is TGTGCCAGCAGTCCGTCAATACACAGGGGCGCTCAAGAGACCCAGTACTTC. Translation gives CASSPSIHRGAQETQYF.

The chain is built from TRBV5-6 and TRBJ1-1; no firm D call. With 0 bases removed from V and 4 bases from J, the gap between germline ends came to 10 bases. Germline CDR1 is SGHDT and CDR2 is YYEEEE. The CDR3 contains 14 residues. DNA for the CDR3: TGTGCCAGCAGCTTGGTGAATAGAGGCACTGAAGCTTTCTTT. Its protein product is CASSLVNRGTEAFF.

The chain uses TRBV5-1 and TRBJ2-1; D is unresolved. This CDR3 comprises 16 residues. Germline-derived CDR1 and CDR2 are SGHRS and YFSETQ. Between the trimmed V and J ends, which lost 0 bases and 0 bases, there was a span of 10 bases. The CDR3 protein is CASSLVGAFSYNEQFF. The CDR3 DNA follows: TGCGCCAGCAGCTTGGTTGGCGCGTTCTCCTACAATGAGCAGTTCTTC. Combining the CDR3 with reference TRBV5-1 and TRBJ2-1 gives the whole variable domain KAGVTQTPRYLIKTRGQQVTLSCSPISGHRSVSWYQQTPGQGLQFLFEYFSETQRNKGNFPGRFSGRQFSNSRSEMNVSTLELGDSALYLCASSLVGAFSYNEQFFGPGTRLTVL.

The chain employs TRBV5-1 and TRBJ1-5, with D possibly TRBD1 on 5 matching bases. Per the germline V gene, CDR1 is SGHRS and CDR2 is YFSETQ. This CDR3 region has 14 residues. V was trimmed by 4 bases and J by 1 base, leaving 9 bases between them. This CDR3 is CASSPGESNQPQHF. Here the CDR3 DNA reads TGCGCCAGCAGCCCGGGGGAGAGCAATCAGCCCCAGCATTTT.

The chain combines TRBV15 with TRBJ2-1, with TRBD2 matching 9 bases. The J segment lost 6 bases and the V segment lost 5 bases, leaving 2 bases of the junction unmatched. Germline V lookup: CDR1 LNHNV, CDR2 YYDKDF (reference sequence). This CDR3 has 13 amino acids. The CDR3 sequence: CATSYSGGNEQFF. As DNA, the CDR3 is TGTGCCACCAGCTATAGCGGGGGCAATGAGCAGTTCTTC.

This clone was detected a few times. The genes are TRBV27 and TRBJ1-6; D uncertain. Trimming took 3 bases from V and 5 from J, leaving 8 bases between them. CDR1 is MNHEY, CDR2 SMNVEV, per germline (reference sequence). The CDR3 consists of 14 residues. CDR3 in DNA: TGTGCCAGCAGTTTGGACCGGAATAATTCACCCCTCCACTTT. Encoded protein: CASSLDRNNSPLHF.

The V gene is TRBV28, the J gene TRBJ2-5; 8 bases map to TRBD2. The CDR3 consists of 14 residues. From germline, CDR1 is MDHEN and CDR2 SYDVKM. V shed 5 bases, J shed 4 bases, and the junction held 6 bases outside the gene matches. CDR3 nucleotide sequence: TGTGCCAGCAGTCCGAGGACTAGCTTAGAGACCCAGTACTTC. Its translation: CASSPRTSLETQYF.

The V gene is TRBV19, the J gene TRBJ2-5; 8 bases fit TRBD2. The V gene end was trimmed by 4 bases and the J gene end by 0 bases; junction bases not matched to a gene: 7. The germline gives CDR1 LNHDA, CDR2 SQIVND (reference sequence). The CDR3 runs 16 residues. CDR3 in amino acids: CASSSGGNLHQETQYF. The DNA of the CDR3 is TGTGCCAGTAGTAGCGGGGGGAACTTACACCAAGAGACCCAGTACTTC.

This clone was detected once. V usage is TRBV5-1 and J usage is TRBJ2-7; D is possibly TRBD1 (5 bases). There are 14 residues in the CDR3. Germline V CDR1 and CDR2: SGHRS, YFSETQ. The germline V and J ends were trimmed by 5 bases and 0 bases, with 12 bases remaining between them. CDR3 region: CASRAGHNSYEQYF. CDR3 DNA sequence: TGCGCCAGCAGGGCCGGACACAACTCCTACGAGCAGTACTTC. The variable domain in full, completed from reference TRBV5-1 and TRBJ2-7, reads KAGVTQTPRYLIKTRGQQVTLSCSPISGHRSVSWYQQTPGQGLQFLFEYFSETQRNKGNFPGRFSGRQFSNSRSEMNVSTLELGDSALYLCASRAGHNSYEQYFGPGTRLTVT.

V and J are TRBV15 and TRBJ2-1, with a possible D match to TRBD1 (5 bases). Germline CDR1 LNHNV, CDR2 YYDKDF (reference sequence). The CDR3 extends over 17 amino acids. V was cut by 3 bases and J by 6 bases, with 21 bases left in between. The CDR3 loop reads CATSRGSEVGRRNEQFF. The CDR3 DNA is TGTGCCACCAGCAGGGGGTCTGAGGTGGGGCGTCGCAATGAGCAGTTCTTC.

The gene calls are TRBV24-1 and TRBJ2-1; 10 bases line up with TRBD2. Germline CDR1 KGHDR, CDR2 SFDVKD. The CDR3 loop spans 17 amino acids. V gave up 3 bases and J gave up 4 bases; unmatched junction bases: 8. The CDR3 protein is CATSDPRLAGPYNEQFF. CDR3 DNA: TGTGCCACCAGTGATCCCCGACTAGCGGGTCCATACAATGAGCAGTTCTTC.

The rearrangement uses TRBV5-1 and TRBJ2-3, with 7 bases aligning to TRBD1. Losses at the gene ends were 0 bases for V and 3 bases for J; bases not matched to a gene: 10. The CDR3 is made up of 17 amino acids. Germline CDR1 and CDR2: SGHRS and YFSETQ. CDR3 DNA: TGCGCCAGCAGCTTGGGAACCACGGGACAGAGAACAGATACGCAGTATTTT. This gives the protein CASSLGTTGQRTDTQYF.

A few counts support this clone. This rearrangement joins TRBV28 to TRBJ2-1; D unclear. The CDR3 consists of 15 residues. Germline CDR1 is MDHEN and CDR2 is SYDVKM. Deletions cut 2 bases from V and 1 base from J, with 9 bases between. The chain's CDR3 is CASSLNQDSYNEQFF. The CDR3 nucleotides are TGTGCCAGCAGTTTAAATCAGGATTCCTACAATGAGCAGTTCTTC. The full variable domain, completed using reference TRBV28 and TRBJ2-1, is DVKVTQSSRYLVKRTGEKVFLECVQDMDHENMFWYRQDPGLGLRLIYFSYDVKMKEKGDIPEGYSVSREKKERFSLILESASTNQTSMYLCASSLNQDSYNEQFFGPGTRLTVL.

J is TRBJ2-1 and V is TRBV5-1; the D is unclear. V lost 4 bases and J lost 9, with 23 bases in between. Looked up from germline, CDR1 is SGHRS and CDR2 is YFSETQ. CDR3 length: 16 residues. The CDR3 protein is CASSPSLAIGFGEQFF. In DNA form, the CDR3 reads TGCGCCAGCAGCCCCTCCTTGGCGATCGGTTTCGGTGAGCAGTTCTTC.

The genes are TRBV3-1 (or the pseudogene TRBV3-2) and TRBJ2-5; TRBD2 matches at 12 bases. Germline-derived CDR1 and CDR2 are LGHDT and YNNKEL (reference sequence). With V trimmed by 6 bases and J by 3 bases, 2 bases remained unmatched. The CDR3 runs to 14 residues. The CDR3 DNA reads as TGTGCCAGCAGACGGACTAGCGGGGAAGAGACCCAGTACTTC. Translating it yields CASRRTSGEETQYF.

This clone showed up just once. The genes are TRBV30 and TRBJ1-6; D perhaps matches TRBD1 (5 bases). Trimming shortened V by 4 bases and J by 14 bases, and 18 bases separated the two germline ends. CDR3 length: 13 residues. CDR1 and CDR2 from the germline V gene are GTSNPN and SVGIG (reference sequence). The CDR3 here is CAWNVQVPRALHF. Written as DNA, the CDR3 is TGTGCCTGGAACGTACAGGTTCCCCGGGCCCTCCACTTT.

The chain carries TRBV27 and TRBJ2-7; 7 nucleotides align to TRBD1. Trimming took 5 bases from V and 4 from J; bases not matched to a gene: 11. CDR3 size: 15 residues. Germline lookup yields CDR1 MNHEY and CDR2 SMNVEV (reference sequence). The DNA for the CDR3 is TGTGCCAGCAGTATCAAGGGGGCCCTCCATTACGAGCAGTACTTC. Translation gives CASSIKGALHYEQYF.

V and J are TRBV5-1 and TRBJ2-4; D not certain. The ends were cut back, 4 bases at V and 1 base at J, with 18 bases in the middle. The CDR3 sequence is 17 residues long. Germline V lookup: CDR1 SGHRS, CDR2 YFSETQ. CDR3 DNA sequence: TGCGCCAGCAGCACTCTGACGTCCCCGAATGCCAAAAACATTCAGTACTTC. It specifies CASSTLTSPNAKNIQYF.

This chain links TRBV10-2 with TRBJ2-1, with 12 bases that match TRBD2. There are 15 residues in the CDR3. V lost 6 bases, J lost 7 bases, and 7 bases stayed unmatched. Looked up from germline, CDR1 is WSHSY and CDR2 is SAAADI. CDR3 loop: CASRASGRAVNEQFF. The CDR3 DNA reads as TGCGCCAGCAGGGCTAGCGGGAGGGCCGTAAATGAGCAGTTCTTC.